This T cell receptor (beta chain) was recovered during a study of blood T cell repertoires in COVID-19. Whole-study context: Both acute and convalescent COVID-19 samples were obtained from the United States, Italy and Spain.

Per germline, CDR1 LGHDT and CDR2 YNNKEL (reference sequence). V dropped 1 base and J dropped 1 base, with 13 bases sitting between them. There are 16 residues in the CDR3. The authors' processing: Amplification of reference gene primers was used by the study to estimate nucleated cell counts. Sequencing used immunoSEQ multiplex PCR; TCRdb keeps in-frame clones, though not all of them. The V and J calls and clone size come from that table; D and trimming were worked out from the DNA. This table holds a few hundred thousand clones, approximately 86% found once. The rearrangement joins TRBV3-1 (or the pseudogene TRBV3-2) to TRBJ1-2, with unresolved D. The specimen sequenced was peripheral blood. This TCR came from a woman in her sixties or seventies with COVID-19, enrolled during active disease. CDR3 sequence (DNA): TGTGCCAGCAGCCAAGGCGGCCGCCTACTTAACTATGGCTACACCTTC. Its protein is CASSQGGRLLNYGYTF.